This T cell receptor (beta chain) came from a study of T cell repertoires in ileal Crohn's disease. As for the study in general: About half of patients got postoperative therapy: under 12 thiopurines, around 20 anti-TNF. M0 samples are biopsies from inflamed ileum in the resection specimen.

The assay was immunoSEQ multiplex PCR, and TCRdb's table has in-frame clones only and misses some. Of roughly 8,700 clones listed, 70% to 90% are singletons. As for time point: inflamed ileum from the surgical specimen. Sequenced sample: ileal tissue. The TCR was taken from an adult with Crohn's disease.

This chain's CDR3 is CASSMGRVYEQYF. In nucleotides, the CDR3 is TGTGCCAGTAGTATGGGTCGAGTCTACGAGCAGTACTTC. This chain joins TRBV19 and TRBJ2-7; D is unclear. V lost 3 bases and J lost 3, with 9 bases in between. The CDR3 runs to 13 residues. The germline V gene has CDR1 LNHDA and CDR2 SQIVND (reference sequence).